This T cell receptor (beta chain) was found in a study of regulatory T cells in long-lasting Graves disease (dated by TCRdb to the early 2020s). Background on the whole study: In the newly diagnosed Graves' disease group, patients had been taking antithyroid drugs for less than 3 months. A total of around 35 samples underwent TCR sequencing, from about 13 patients with persistent Graves' disease and 20 or so patients with newly diagnosed Graves' disease. Peripheral blood TCR sequencing and RNA sequencing compared persistent Graves' disease patients with newly diagnosed Graves' disease patients. The study was conducted in China and was registered as a clinical trial.

Results and caveats for the whole study, not just this receptor: Patients with persistent disease shared more public clonotypes (over 2,500) than newly diagnosed patients did (approximately 990). Lower TCR Shannon entropy and fewer highly expanded clones were observed in persistent Graves' disease patients than in newly diagnosed patients, which suggested clonal expansion. Sequencing and analysis were limited to the TCR beta chain. Because the primary lesion, thyroid tissue, could not be accessed, the study looked at peripheral blood alone. The authors noted that the small sample size was a limitation that may lower accuracy. Preferential use of TRBV28, TRBJ1-2 and TRBJ2-5 was observed in persistent disease, whereas TRBV20-1 and TRBJ2-1 were favored in newly diagnosed disease.

The time point label here, explained by the study, means: newly diagnosed GD, antithyroid drugs for less than 3 months. RNA was extracted from PBMCs in TRIzol for both TCR sequencing and RNA sequencing. The diagnosis of Graves' disease followed American Thyroid Association guidelines. Patients for the study were recruited at an endocrinology department in Xi'an, China. Each patient gave approximately 9.7 milliliters of peripheral blood, collected in an EDTA anticoagulant tube. Ficoll Paque Plus density gradient separation was used to isolate PBMCs, and no additional T cell sorting was done. RNA quality was checked with an Agilent 2100 Bioanalyzer and agarose gel, and concentration with a NanoDrop 2000. Library prep was done by multiplex PCR. Sequencer: Illumina HiSeq 4000. CDR3 regions were amplified by Arm-PCR with iRepertoire HTBI primers to construct TCR beta libraries. PCR products were gel purified before sequencing. Per the source publication's procedure: Across samples, about 64 TRBV and around 15 TRBJ segments were identified and used for gene usage analysis of CDR3 amino acid clonotypes. COPE and FqMerger were used to merge the filtered high-quality paired reads into contigs. BLAST was used to align contigs to IMGT TRBV, TRBD and TRBJ reference genes, with CDR3 defined following IMGT. Highly expanded clones were defined as clonotypes with a frequency above 0.1%. Shannon entropy was used to measure repertoire diversity, and the Gini coefficient was used to measure V-J evenness. Public clonotypes were defined as clonotypes shared by more than one individual. The public reads were quality trimmed at Q25 with fastp and then assembled into clones with MiXCR by TCRdb, keeping productive beta chains. One record per CDR3 amino acid sequence lists the most common genes and DNA. The V and J calls shown here were made by TCRdb, not taken from the authors' results. A total of 350,000 to 500,000 distinct CDR3 sequences appear in this sample, around 15% of them only once. The ten largest account for 23% of the sample.

In this sample, this clonotype turned up many times. Its antigen remains unidentified. No qualities accompany the bases; no much larger clone lies one base away. CDR1 and CDR2 are drawn from the germline V gene: SGHRS, YFSETQ. Compared with germline, V lacks 0 bases and J lacks 5 bases; bases without a gene match: 6. The CDR3 goes from the cysteine to the phenylalanine over 16 residues. This entry keeps only the CDR3 DNA: 48 bases, framed from base 1. Separately, the same data were catalogued under a study of T cells in Graves' hyperthyroidism and ophthalmopathy. The other study reports the following: Graves' hyperthyroidism was defined as stable when no progression to ophthalmopathy occurred over 18 months of follow-up. Hyperthyroidism patients were aged 18 to 65 years and newly diagnosed, with disease duration of less than 2 months. Patients with uncontrolled infections, other autoimmune diseases, pregnancy or lactation were excluded. Diagnoses relied on clinical symptoms, serum thyroxine and TRAb, thyroid ultrasound and orbital computed tomography. For the first round of RT-PCR on the TCR CDR3, the HTBI primer set was used together with the Qiagen OneStep RT-PCR kit. Most expanded thyroid clonotypes (frequency above 0.001) were also found in blood, which suggests that blood repertoires may mirror thyroid immune responses. In cross-validation, a model built on a 13 V-J signature told ophthalmopathy apart from stable hyperthyroidism with under 90% sensitivity and 81% to 82% specificity, and in testing the same model reached 80%/75%. In validation, the model predicted progression to ophthalmopathy a median of around six months before onset, with about 71% sensitivity and just under 75% specificity. To identify distinguishing TCR V-J signatures, a discovery cohort of about a hundred patients was used, comprising 43 with Graves' ophthalmopathy and under 60 with stable Graves' hyperthyroidism. Whether ophthalmopathy could be predicted prospectively was tested in an independent validation cohort made up of 18 to 20 hyperthyroidism patients plus 17 patients who later progressed to ophthalmopathy. The approximately 100 discovery patients were divided at random into training and test sets in a 7:3 ratio. In about six Graves' hyperthyroidism patients, the study also compared T-cell repertoires from thyroid tissue with T-cell repertoires from blood. After blood sampling, hyperthyroidism patients were treated with methimazole at a starting dose of 30 mg daily, and ophthalmopathy patients were treated with high-dose intravenous methylprednisolone. Libraries were constructed in a second round of multiplex PCR, after which size selection and purification were performed. Paired-end sequencing of the libraries was performed with 100 bp reads on an Illumina HiSeq2000. SOAPnuke was used to process the raw data, removing reads that contained adapters or uncalled bases, had a mean Phred below 15, or lacked an exact match to the constant primer or identifier. COPE v1.2.5 was used to merge high-quality paired reads, and clonotypes were defined as unique nucleotide sequences. Clonotypes were aligned to IMGT TRBV, TRBD and TRBJ reference segments using MiTCR v1.1. The analysis included only V-J combinations with a frequency above 0.0001, which together covered roughly 99% of the repertoires. The TCS score was defined as the ratio of F50 (clonal expansion) to E x V (chaos), calculated using BLOSUM62-based TCRdist between CDR3 peptides within each V-J. Welch's t-statistics and random forest reduced around 550 V-J features to about 12, which were used in a naive Bayes classifier (R e1071). Sample size was not statistically predetermined, and investigators were not blinded to group allocation. According to the paper, TCR Vbeta CDR3 sequencing was carried out on around 140 peripheral blood samples, which came from over 40 ophthalmopathy, under 80 hyperthyroidism and roughly 17 progressor patients.

Here the chain combines TRBV5-1 and TRBJ2-7; 12 junctional bases match TRBD2. The receptor comes from a woman aged 18-29 years with Graves disease. Donor details come from another sample of the same person, matched by shared clones. The source was peripheral blood mononuclear cells (PBMCs), collected at new diagnosis, from a patient treated with antithyroid drugs. The nucleotide sequence reads as follows: TGCGCCAGCAGCTTGGGGACTAGCGGGACGACGGACGAGCAGTACTTC. Its product reads: CASSLGTSGTTDEQYF. This CDR3, with the reference TRBV5-1 and TRBJ2-7 proteins standing in past its ends, gives the full variable domain KAGVTQTPRYLIKTRGQQVTLSCSPISGHRSVSWYQQTPGQGLQFLFEYFSETQRNKGNFPGRFSGRQFSNSRSEMNVSTLELGDSALYLCASSLGTSGTTDEQYFGPGTRLTVT.